The 21 T cell receptor beta chains below were found in one sample sequenced in a study of shared T cell receptors in the human thymus. Profiled with immunoSEQ multiplex PCR; TCRdb holds only in-frame clones, not every one. The sample yields about 660,000 clones, 85% to 90% seen once. These data were likewise used in another study, on human thymus T cells.

Source material: thymocytes. All receptors come from a boy in the first two years of life with a congenital heart defect.

This chain links TRBV25-1 with TRBJ2-4; 9 bases are a match to TRBD1. The length of the CDR3 is 17 residues. V lost 0 bases to trimming and J lost 2 bases; unmatched junction nucleotides: 5. The V gene's germline CDR1 is MGHDK and CDR2 SYGVNS. In DNA, the CDR3 is TGTGCCAGCAGTGAATATCGGGGGACAGGGACCAAAAACATTCAGTACTTC. Translating gives CASSEYRGTGTKNIQYF.

The V and J genes are TRBV2 and TRBJ2-2, with 11 bases fitting TRBD2. V lost 6 bases, J lost 1 base, and 1 base stayed unmatched. CDR1 SNHLY and CDR2 FYNNEI come from the germline V gene. The CDR3 spans 15 residues. This CDR3 reads CASRGLAENTGELFF. Written as DNA, the CDR3 is TGTGCCAGCAGGGGACTAGCGGAGAACACCGGGGAGCTGTTTTTT.

The chain is built from TRBV10-3 and TRBJ2-5; D is possibly TRBD1 (5 bases). The length of the CDR3 is 11 residues. The V gene's germline CDR1 is ENHRY and CDR2 SYGVKD. Trimming took 2 bases from V and 10 from J, leaving 8 bases between them. CDR3 protein: CAISEEGDQYF. In nucleotides, the CDR3 is TGTGCCATCAGTGAGGAAGGGGACCAGTACTTC.

The chain uses TRBV2 and TRBJ2-7; the D gene is possibly TRBD2 (6 bases). Trimming removed 4 bases at V and 3 bases at J, with 10 bases between. The CDR3 contains 13 residues. Germline lookup yields CDR1 SNHLY and CDR2 FYNNEI. CDR3 in DNA: TGTGCCAGCAGTGTTACTAGCAGCTACGAGCAGTACTTC. Translated: CASSVTSSYEQYF.

V usage is TRBV5-6 and J usage is TRBJ2-5; TRBD2 agrees at 8 bases. V lost 1 base to trimming and J lost 7 bases; unmatched junction nucleotides: 6. Germline assignment: CDR1 SGHDT and CDR2 YYEEEE. The length of the CDR3 is 14 residues. The CDR3 is CASSLSGGQRTQYF. In nucleotides, the CDR3 is TGTGCCAGCAGCTTGAGCGGGGGCCAGCGGACCCAGTACTTC.

This chain uses TRBV28 with TRBJ2-3; 8 bases fit TRBD1. Germline V gives CDR1 MDHEN, CDR2 SYDVKM. The trim removed 5 bases at V and 3 bases at J, leaving 10 bases unmatched. This CDR3 is 16 amino acids long. CDR3 sequence reads: CASSPRQGKSTDTQYF. The CDR3 DNA follows: TGTGCCAGCAGTCCCAGACAGGGGAAAAGTACAGATACGCAGTATTTT. Supplemented by reference TRBV28 and TRBJ2-3, the full variable domain reads DVKVTQSSRYLVKRTGEKVFLECVQDMDHENMFWYRQDPGLGLRLIYFSYDVKMKEKGDIPEGYSVSREKKERFSLILESASTNQTSMYLCASSPRQGKSTDTQYFGPGTRLTVL.

The chain carries TRBV14 and TRBJ2-3; D is possibly TRBD2 (6 bases). Germline V gene sequence: CDR1 SGHDN, CDR2 FVKESK. There are 15 residues in the CDR3. Trimming pared 4 bases from V and 3 bases from J, leaving 14 bases between. The chain's CDR3 is CASSPPAGQTDTQYF. DNA of the CDR3: TGTGCCAGCAGCCCGCCAGCGGGTCAGACAGATACGCAGTATTTT.

This sequence joins TRBV9 and TRBJ2-1, with 8 bases fitting TRBD2. The CDR3 has 16 residues. Trimming took 1 base from V and 1 from J; bases not matched to a gene: 4. The germline CDR1 and CDR2 sequences are SGDLS and YYNGEE. CDR3 nucleotide sequence: TGTGCCAGCAGCGTATTAGCGGGAAGGTCCTACAATGAGCAGTTCTTC. Protein sequence: CASSVLAGRSYNEQFF. Using reference TRBV9 and TRBJ2-1 for the parts outside the CDR3, the full variable domain is DSGVTQTPKHLITATGQRVTLRCSPRSGDLSVYWYQQSLDQGLQFLIQYYNGEERAKGNILERFSAQQFPDLHSELNLSSLELGDSALYFCASSVLAGRSYNEQFFGPGTRLTVL.

DNA for the CDR3: TGTGCCAGCAGCTTGGCCCGGGACAGCTCCTACGAGCAGTACTTC. The encoded protein is CASSLARDSSYEQYF. The V call is TRBV5-4, the J call TRBJ2-7, with 7 nucleotides matching TRBD1. Trimming cost V 0 bases and J 0 bases; bases outside gene matches: 3. Germline lookup yields CDR1 SGHNT and CDR2 YYREEE (reference sequence). The CDR3 runs 15 residues.

This clone is a singleton in its sample. The V call is TRBV7-2, the J call TRBJ2-1; no definite D call. CDR1 SGHTA and CDR2 FQGNSA come from the germline V gene. This CDR3 spans 11 amino acids. With 5 bases removed from V and 5 bases from J, the gap between germline ends came to 4 bases. CDR3 sequence: CASSRDNEQFF. Here the CDR3 DNA reads TGTGCCAGCAGCCGAGACAATGAGCAGTTCTTC.

The table lists this clone with a few counts. V is TRBV19 and J is TRBJ1-4; TRBD1 aligns across 8 bases. CDR3 length equals 15 residues. Germline V gene sequence: CDR1 LNHDA, CDR2 SQIVND (reference sequence). The junction had 8 bases not matched to a gene; V was cut back by 6 bases and J by 5 bases. The DNA of the CDR3 is TGTGCCAGTAGCCTCAGGGGGCTAGAGAATGAAAAACTGTTTTTT. This translates into CASSLRGLENEKLFF.

This clone appeared a few times. The chain uses TRBV6-1 and TRBJ2-3; TRBD1 aligns across 7 bases. This CDR3 has 14 residues. The V segment lost 5 bases and the J segment 4 bases; nucleotides outside the gene matches: 6. The germline V gene has CDR1 MNHNS and CDR2 SASEGT. The CDR3 protein is CASSCRQGPDTQYF. The CDR3 nucleotides are TGTGCCAGCAGTTGTAGACAGGGACCAGATACGCAGTATTTT.

A few counts support this clone. The chain couples TRBV28 to TRBJ2-3, with 8 bases lining up with TRBD2. The CDR3 is 16 amino acids. Germline V gene sequence: CDR1 MDHEN, CDR2 SYDVKM. Trimming removed 0 bases from V and 4 bases from J; junction bases left unmatched: 6. The CDR3 loop reads CASSLCKREKADTQYF. In nucleotides, the CDR3 is TGTGCCAGCAGTTTATGCAAGCGGGAGAAGGCAGATACGCAGTATTTT.

The chain employs TRBV9 and TRBJ2-2, with D hard to call. The CDR3 has 14 residues. Trimming shortened V by 3 bases and J by 0 bases, and 6 bases separated the two germline ends. Germline loops: CDR1 SGDLS, CDR2 YYNGEE. The CDR3 is CASSGGTNTGELFF. In nucleotides, the CDR3 is TGTGCCAGCAGCGGCGGAACGAACACCGGGGAGCTGTTTTTT.

This chain links TRBV4-1 with TRBJ1-2; 7 nucleotides agree with TRBD1. Germline values: CDR1 MGHRA, CDR2 YSYEKL. J was trimmed by 2 bases and V by 0 bases; bases with no gene match: 12. The CDR3 contains 18 residues. CDR3 DNA sequence: TGCGCCAGCAGCCAAGATCGGGGCCCCCAGGGGGGCAACTATGGCTACACCTTC. This sequence encodes CASSQDRGPQGGNYGYTF.

The chain employs TRBV4-1 and TRBJ2-3; 8 bases are a match to TRBD1. The V and J ends lost 2 bases and 3 bases, in that order; junction bases with no gene match: 10. The germline V gene has CDR1 MGHRA and CDR2 YSYEKL. The CDR3 extends over 17 amino acids. The CDR3 nucleotides read TGCGCCAGCAGCCAACGGGCAGGGGGCATATGGACAGATACGCAGTATTTT. Translation gives CASSQRAGGIWTDTQYF.

This clone was detected only a few times. The genes are TRBV27 and TRBJ2-6, with 8 bases matching TRBD2. Losses at the gene ends were 3 bases for V and 1 base for J; bases not matched to a gene: 2. This CDR3 comprises 16 residues. CDR1 is MNHEY, CDR2 SMNVEV, per germline (reference sequence). The CDR3: CASSFGGASGANVLTF. The DNA of the CDR3 is TGTGCCAGCAGTTTCGGGGGGGCGTCTGGGGCCAACGTCCTGACTTTC.

The V gene is TRBV5-4, the J gene TRBJ2-7, with 7 positions matching TRBD1. This CDR3 region has 18 residues. Germline V CDR1 and CDR2: SGHNT, YYREEE (reference sequence). The V and J ends lost 5 bases and 6 bases, in that order; junction bases with no gene match: 23. CDR3 sequence reads: CASSFLDRMESVGGEQYF. CDR3 in DNA: TGTGCCAGCAGTTTTCTGGACAGGATGGAGAGCGTGGGCGGCGAGCAGTACTTC. The whole variable domain, remainder taken from reference TRBV5-4 and TRBJ2-7, is ETGVTQSPTHLIKTRGQQVTLRCSSQSGHNTVSWYQQALGQGPQFIFQYYREEENGRGNFPPRFSGLQFPNYSSELNVNALELDDSALYLCASSFLDRMESVGGEQYFGPGTRLTVT.

J is TRBJ1-5 and V is TRBV19; 7 positions match TRBD1. With V trimmed by 6 bases and J by 4 bases, 9 bases remained unmatched. Per germline, CDR1 LNHDA and CDR2 SQIVND (reference sequence). This CDR3 is built from 15 residues. The CDR3 sequence: CASRPRGLRNQPQHF. As DNA, the CDR3 is TGTGCCAGTAGGCCGAGGGGGCTTAGGAATCAGCCCCAGCATTTT.

The V and J genes are TRBV5-6 and TRBJ2-7, with 9 bases that match TRBD2. In germline, CDR1 is SGHDT, CDR2 YYEEEE. V shed 1 base and J 5 bases; nucleotides not matched to a gene: 7. The CDR3 extends over 15 amino acids. As DNA, the CDR3 is TGTGCCAGCAGCTTGTCCCTAGCGGGGATTCACGAGCAGTACTTC. This codes for CASSLSLAGIHEQYF.

The chain couples TRBV11-2 to TRBJ2-2, with 14 nucleotides matching TRBD2. This CDR3 comprises 19 residues. The ends lost 5 bases at V and 6 bases at J; junction bases unmatched: 14. Germline V gene data show CDR1 as SGHAT and CDR2 as FQNNGV. The CDR3 sequence: CASSRRGAGLAGASGELFF. DNA for the CDR3: TGTGCCAGCAGCCGTCGTGGGGCGGGACTAGCGGGAGCATCCGGGGAGCTGTTTTTT. Full variable domain (missing parts from reference TRBV11-2 and TRBJ2-2): EAGVAQSPRYKIIEKRQSVAFWCNPISGHATLYWYQQILGQGPKLLIQFQNNGVVDDSQLPKDRFSAERLKGVDSTLKIQPAKLEDSAVYLCASSRRGAGLAGASGELFFGEGSRLTVL.